This T cell receptor beta chain was identified in a study of T cell clusters in autoimmune cytopenias. TRB was amplified by touch-down multiplex PCR, primer pools A and B combined. TCRdb reprocessed the multiplex PCR reads, keeping one entry per CDR3 protein, no DNA. In total, the table holds several thousand distinct CDR3 sequences. Regarding this clonotype: The antigen remains undetermined.

Some 38,000 genome equivalents of blood DNA were amplified for TRB. Study-wide findings and caveats: Primary autoimmune cytopenia patients appeared to lack physiological T cell clusters present in healthy donors. TRB repertoire shifts in secondary cytopenia and chronic lymphocytic leukemia mostly reflected lymphoma, not autoimmunity. Comparing secondary cytopenia with chronic lymphocytic leukemia showed no cluster-lack signature, apparently masked by lymphoma repertoire.

This receptor was taken from a human donor with an autoimmune cytopenia or autoimmune hepatitis (not recorded which). The specimen sequenced was peripheral blood.

CDR3 residues: CATSRALGIYQPQHF. This chain connects TRBV15 to TRBJ1-5. CDR3 length: 15 amino acids. The germline CDR1 and CDR2 sequences are LNHNV and YYDKDF (reference sequence).